The source of this T cell receptor beta chain is a study of shared T cell receptors in the human thymus. In this sample, this clone turned up once. This table comes from immunoSEQ multiplex PCR, and its TCRdb copy is limited to in-frame clones, with some not included. The sample has hundreds of thousands of clones, around nine tenths seen once. V lost 2 bases to trimming and J lost 4 bases; unmatched junction nucleotides: 20. The CDR3 runs to 19 residues. The germline CDR1 and CDR2 sequences are SEHNR and FQNEAQ (reference sequence). These data also featured in a second study, about human thymus T cells. That work contributes: The thymus tissue came from resections taken during corrective heart surgery. Related work showed strongly overlapping thymic repertoires across unrelated individuals.

This chain connects TRBV7-9 to TRBJ2-7; 7 nucleotides align to TRBD2. This sequence was found in a boy in the first two years of life with a congenital heart defect. Input material: thymocytes. CDR3 residues: CASSLWKRVGGRSGYEQYF. The CDR3 coding sequence is TGTGCCAGCAGCTTATGGAAAAGGGTTGGCGGGAGAAGTGGGTACGAGCAGTACTTC.